This TCR beta chain was identified during a study of read filtering for tumor transcriptome and immune sequencing. Study-wide findings and caveats: Without single-read clonotypes, shared clonotype proportions correlated more between IR-seq and RNA-seq.

This clonotype showed up just once. The antigen is unknown. Molecular barcoded adaptors covering alpha/delta and beta/gamma chains were used on around 400 ng RNA. TCRdb recomputed calls from the reads with MiXCR, one row per CDR3 protein. The sample holds around 35,000 distinct CDR3 sequences; approximately 15% are singletons and the top ten take more than 35%. With V trimmed by 1 base and J by 4 bases, 3 bases remained unmatched. Germline V gene lookup returns CDR1 ENHRY and CDR2 SYGVKD. The CDR3 length is 14 residues. This TCR came from a donor aged 40 or over with multiple myeloma. The rearrangement joins TRBV10-3 to TRBJ2-7; 8 positions agree with TRBD1. Material: a population of CD138-negative cells sorted from bone marrow. The CDR3 bases are TGTGCCATCAGTGAGTTGAGGGACAGGTACGAGCAGTACTTC. Translated: CAISELRDRYEQYF.